The clone carrying this T cell receptor beta chain occurred once. V lost 5 bases, J lost 4 bases, and 8 bases stayed unmatched. The CDR3 covers 14 residues. CDR1 and CDR2 from the germline V gene are SGHAT and FQNNGV. These data are taken from a study of a mutant IDH1 vaccine in newly diagnosed glioma. The time point denotes: baseline, week 1 (first vaccination visit). Sample treatment: pre-vaccination baseline after standard-of-care therapy. Profiled with immunoSEQ multiplex PCR; TCRdb holds only in-frame clones, not every one. Here the sample spans 65,000 to 70,000 clones, 86% being singletons. The chain is built from TRBV11-2 and TRBJ2-7; TRBD1 aligns across 7 bases. This clonotype was sampled from a man aged 25-45 years with glioma. The specimen was PBMCs, collected from a glioma patient treated with radiotherapy, temozolomide or both. The CDR3: CASSLRDRIYEQYF. CDR3 DNA sequence: TGTGCCAGCAGCCTAAGGGACAGAATTTACGAGCAGTACTTC.